This TCR beta chain is from a study of liver allograft versus peripheral blood T cells. Study summary: Recipients' peripheral blood supplied the T cell receptor repertoires against which those in transplanted livers were compared. Study results and limitations: Reportedly, liver allograft T cell receptor repertoires differed from peripheral blood ones.

In regard to this clonotype: The antigen is unknown.

MiXCR, run by TCRdb on the reads, gives a single entry per CDR3 protein. The data contain thousands of distinct CDR3 sequences, 15% to 20% of them singletons. V lost 7 bases to trimming and J lost 2 bases; unmatched junction nucleotides: 3. Germline V gene data show CDR1 as LNHDA and CDR2 as SQIVND (reference sequence). The CDR3 has 13 residues. V is TRBV19 and J is TRBJ2-5; 8 bases match TRBD1. This clonotype was obtained from a human patient who had a liver transplant. Some T cells here may be from the graft donor. The CDR3 spells CASTQGAQETQYF. DNA for the CDR3: TGTGCCAGTACCCAGGGGGCGCAAGAGACCCAGTACTTC.